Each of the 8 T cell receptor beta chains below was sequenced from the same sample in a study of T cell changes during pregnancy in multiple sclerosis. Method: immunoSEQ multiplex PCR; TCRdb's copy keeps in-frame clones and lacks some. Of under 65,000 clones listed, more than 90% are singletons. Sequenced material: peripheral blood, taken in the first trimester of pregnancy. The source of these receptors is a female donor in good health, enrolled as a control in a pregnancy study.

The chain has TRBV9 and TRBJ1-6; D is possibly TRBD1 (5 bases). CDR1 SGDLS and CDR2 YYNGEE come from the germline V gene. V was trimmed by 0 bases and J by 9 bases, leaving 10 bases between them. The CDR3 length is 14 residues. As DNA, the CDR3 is TGTGCCAGCAGCGTAGGGCAGCAGGGTTCACCCCTCCACTTT. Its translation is CASSVGQQGSPLHF.

Written as DNA, the CDR3 is TGTGCCAGCACCTCGAGCAATCAGCCCCAGCATTTT. Protein product: CASTSSNQPQHF. The chain links TRBV7-9 to TRBJ1-5; no reliable D call. The germline V gene has CDR1 SEHNR and CDR2 FQNEAQ (reference sequence). Trimming took off 7 bases at V and 1 base at J, with 5 bases between the two ends. The CDR3 contains 12 residues.

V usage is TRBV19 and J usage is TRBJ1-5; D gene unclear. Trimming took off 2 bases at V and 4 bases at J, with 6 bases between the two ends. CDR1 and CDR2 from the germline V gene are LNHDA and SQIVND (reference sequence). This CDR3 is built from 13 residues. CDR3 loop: CASSISGNQPQHF. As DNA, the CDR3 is TGTGCCAGTAGTATATCGGGAAATCAGCCCCAGCATTTT. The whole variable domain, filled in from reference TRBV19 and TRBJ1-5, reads DGGITQSPKYLFRKEGQNVTLSCEQNLNHDAMYWYRQDPGQGLRLIYYSQIVNDFQKGDIAEGYSVSREKKESFPLTVTSAQKNPTAFYLCASSISGNQPQHFGDGTRLSIL.

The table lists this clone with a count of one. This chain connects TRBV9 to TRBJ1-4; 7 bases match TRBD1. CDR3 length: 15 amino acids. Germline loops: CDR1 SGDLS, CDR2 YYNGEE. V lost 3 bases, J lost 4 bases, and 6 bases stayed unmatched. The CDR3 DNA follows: TGTGCCAGCAGCGCACAGGGGCACCGTAATGAAAAACTGTTTTTT. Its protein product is CASSAQGHRNEKLFF. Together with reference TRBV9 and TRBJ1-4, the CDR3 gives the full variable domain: DSGVTQTPKHLITATGQRVTLRCSPRSGDLSVYWYQQSLDQGLQFLIQYYNGEERAKGNILERFSAQQFPDLHSELNLSSLELGDSALYFCASSAQGHRNEKLFFGSGTQLSVL.

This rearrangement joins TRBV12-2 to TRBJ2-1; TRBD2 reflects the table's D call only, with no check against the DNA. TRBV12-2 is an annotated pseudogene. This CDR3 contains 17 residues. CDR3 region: CANHRPPGGSSYNEQFF. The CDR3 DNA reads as TGTGCAAACCACCGCCCGCCCGGGGGGAGCTCCTACAATGAGCAGTTCTTC.

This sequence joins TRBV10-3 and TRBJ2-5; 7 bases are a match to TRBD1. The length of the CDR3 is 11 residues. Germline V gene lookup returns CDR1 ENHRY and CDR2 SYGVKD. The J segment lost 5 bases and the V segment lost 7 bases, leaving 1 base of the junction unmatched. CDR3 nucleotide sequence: TGTGCCATCAAGACAGGGGAGACCCAGTACTTC. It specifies CAIKTGETQYF.

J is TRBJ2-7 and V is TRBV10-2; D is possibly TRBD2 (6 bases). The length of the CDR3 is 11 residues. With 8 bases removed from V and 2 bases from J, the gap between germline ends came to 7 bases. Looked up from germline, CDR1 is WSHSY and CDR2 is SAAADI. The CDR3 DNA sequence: TGCGCCAGCTCGGGGGCCTACGAGCAGTACTTC. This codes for CASSGAYEQYF.

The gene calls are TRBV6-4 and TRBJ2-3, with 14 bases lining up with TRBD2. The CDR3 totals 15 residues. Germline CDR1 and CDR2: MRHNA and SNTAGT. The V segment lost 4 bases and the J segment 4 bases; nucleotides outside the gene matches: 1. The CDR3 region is CASSGLAGGPDTQYF. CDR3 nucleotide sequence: TGTGCCAGCAGTGGACTAGCGGGGGGGCCAGATACGCAGTATTTT.